This entry is about one TCR beta chain. The data originate from a study of shared T cell receptors in the human thymus. Assay used: immunoSEQ multiplex PCR; TCRdb lists only in-frame clones, some missing. The data contain 650,000 to 950,000 clones, 70% to 90% of them seen just once; the ten biggest clones take up 0.0095% to 0.011%. V gave up 6 bases and J gave up 4 bases; unmatched junction bases: 7. The CDR3 spans 14 residues. Germline values: CDR1 MNHNS, CDR2 SASEGT. The sample was also reused in another study, on human thymus T cells.

The chain employs TRBV6-1 and TRBJ1-1; 8 bases are shared with TRBD1. Source material: thymocytes. This receptor was obtained from a girl in the first two years of life with a congenital heart defect. The CDR3 DNA reads as TGTGCCAGCAGGACGGACAGGGATGGCACTGAAGCTTTCTTT. Translating it yields CASRTDRDGTEAFF.